This TCR beta chain derives from a study of cytomegalovirus exposure and HLA in healthy donors. Details on this clone: Antigen: not known.

Study findings and constraints: A reported reduction in N-insertions relative to the approximately 670-donor mean was seen in an Asian-associated ancestry cluster in a later analysis.

PCR involved 60 Vbeta and 13 Jbeta primers. Clones were read by immunoSEQ multiplex PCR, and TCRdb kept only the in-frame ones, dropping some. The table includes approximately 190,000 clones, 75% to 90% detected once. V lost 3 bases, J lost 0 bases, and 14 bases stayed unmatched. Germline CDR1 reads SGDLS; CDR2 reads YYNGEE. CDR3 size: 21 residues. V is TRBV9 and J is TRBJ2-6; 11 nucleotides match TRBD1. The TCR comes from a middle-aged man in good health and CMV-seropositive. Sequencing used PBMCs. CDR3 loop: CASSAGTRDRGWHSGANVLTF. The CDR3 DNA reads TGTGCCAGCAGCGCAGGAACCCGGGACAGGGGGTGGCACTCTGGGGCCAACGTCCTGACTTTC.